Following are 2 T cell receptor beta chains from one sample sequenced in a study of graft-versus-host responses after intestinal transplantation. Produced via immunoSEQ multiplex PCR; TCRdb's table is partial and in-frame only. The table has approximately 40,000 clones, about 90% seen once. This material consisted of PBMCs, taken approximately 320 days after intestinal transplant. The receptors here all came from a human patient who received an intestinal transplant, so some T cells may come from the graft donor.

A remark on this clone: One end of the junction varies from germline; a read error may be responsible. Other DNA sequences of this sample code for an identical CDR3. This sequence joins TRBV6-6 and TRBJ2-1; D is undetermined. The CDR3 consists of 13 residues. Per germline, CDR1 MNHNY and CDR2 SVGAGI (reference sequence). The CDR3 sequence is CASIHSSYNEQFF. CDR3 in DNA: TGCGCCAGCATTCATTCCTCCTACAATGAGCAGTTCTTC.

The V gene is TRBV9, the J gene TRBJ2-3, with 7 bases lining up with TRBD2. The CDR3 consists of 16 residues. Germline V lookup: CDR1 SGDLS, CDR2 YYNGEE. V lost 3 bases, J lost 2 bases, and 9 bases stayed unmatched. In nucleotides, the CDR3 is TGTGCCAGCAGCGGCCCCGAGCGGGAAGACACAGATACGCAGTATTTT. It yields the protein CASSGPEREDTDTQYF. Using reference TRBV9 and TRBJ2-3 for the parts outside the CDR3, the full variable domain is DSGVTQTPKHLITATGQRVTLRCSPRSGDLSVYWYQQSLDQGLQFLIQYYNGEERAKGNILERFSAQQFPDLHSELNLSSLELGDSALYFCASSGPEREDTDTQYFGPGTRLTVL.